The next 14 T cell receptor beta chains were all read from a single sample in a study of identical twins. Via MiXCR, TCRdb re-called the 5' RACE reads, giving one row per CDR3 protein. In the table there are about 480,000 distinct CDR3 sequences, approximately 15% of which are singletons. This same sample was also taken into another study, of yellow fever vaccine responses in identical twins.

Sequencing was carried out using CD4+ T cells sorted from blood. The receptors were sampled from a woman younger than 30 in good health.

This clonotype has just a few counts. The rearrangement joins TRBV5-1 to TRBJ2-7, with D maybe TRBD1 (5 bases). Germline CDR1 and CDR2: SGHRS and YFSETQ. This CDR3 is built from 14 residues. The ends were cut back, 0 bases at V and 5 bases at J, with 12 bases in the middle. The CDR3 here is CASSLDFRVHEQYF. The CDR3 region has the DNA TGCGCCAGCAGCTTGGATTTCAGGGTCCACGAGCAGTACTTC.

This rearrangement joins TRBV3-1 to TRBJ2-7, with D maybe TRBD2 (5 bases). CDR3 length equals 14 residues. The ends were cut back, 4 bases at V and 0 bases at J, with 10 bases in the middle. CDR1 is LGHDT, CDR2 YNNKEL, per germline (reference sequence). The CDR3 reads CASSLATDSYEQYF. CDR3 sequence (DNA): TGTGCCAGCAGCCTAGCGACCGACTCCTACGAGCAGTACTTC.

This clonotype showed up just a few times. The chain couples TRBV6-2 or TRBV6-3 to TRBJ2-7; 11 positions match TRBD2. From germline, CDR1 is MNHEY and CDR2 SVGEGT. The CDR3 covers 19 residues. The J segment lost 6 bases and the V segment lost 6 bases, leaving 22 bases of the junction unmatched. The CDR3 loop reads CASSSDERLAGSALGEQYF. CDR3 coding DNA: TGTGCCAGCAGCTCCGACGAGAGACTAGCGGGATCCGCTCTTGGCGAGCAGTACTTC.

This clonotype was found a few times. The genes are TRBV28 and TRBJ1-1, with TRBD1 identical over 9 bases. Germline-derived CDR1 and CDR2 are MDHEN and SYDVKM. This CDR3 is built from 12 residues. With 6 bases clipped from V and 10 bases from J, the junction kept 6 bases outside the gene matches. The CDR3 spells CASSRQGGRAFF. In nucleotides, the CDR3 is TGTGCCAGCAGCCGACAGGGGGGAAGAGCTTTCTTT.

This clonotype was detected a few times. V gene TRBV6-2 or TRBV6-3 combines with J gene TRBJ2-7; D is undetermined. The CDR3 spans 13 residues. V was shortened by 2 bases and J by 4 bases, with 9 bases between the two germline ends. Germline V gene data show CDR1 as MNHEY and CDR2 as SVGEGT. CDR3: CASSYTTGYEQYF. The CDR3 DNA sequence: TGTGCCAGCAGTTACACGACTGGGTACGAGCAGTACTTC.

This chain uses TRBV6-2 or TRBV6-3 with TRBJ2-7; maybe TRBD2 (5 bases). Germline CDR1 MNHEY, CDR2 SVGEGT. The V end was cut by 8 bases, the J end by 5 bases, with 13 bases between. The CDR3 runs 12 residues. The CDR3 region has the DNA TGTGCCAGCGCCCTTCGAGGGAACGAGCAGTACTTC. It specifies CASALRGNEQYF.

In this sample, this clonotype turned up a few times. The chain recombines TRBV5-6 with TRBJ2-3, with 15 bases matching TRBD2. The CDR3 loop spans 19 amino acids. With 4 bases clipped from V and 3 bases from J, the junction kept 12 bases outside the gene matches. From germline, CDR1 is SGHDT and CDR2 YYEEEE. The CDR3, as DNA: TGTGCCAGCAGCCAACCGACCGGGACTAGCGGGAGGTTTACAGATACGCAGTATTTT. Translated, it gives CASSQPTGTSGRFTDTQYF.

The J gene is TRBJ1-2, the V gene TRBV27; D gene ambiguous. Per germline, CDR1 MNHEY and CDR2 SMNVEV (reference sequence). V lost 9 bases and J 2 bases, leaving 10 bases between the germline ends. The CDR3 loop spans 12 amino acids. The CDR3 reads CASGWGNYGYTF. The CDR3 bases are TGTGCCAGTGGGTGGGGAAACTATGGCTACACCTTC.

This rearrangement joins TRBV7-9 to TRBJ1-1; D is ambiguous. Germline-derived CDR1 and CDR2 are SEHNR and FQNEAQ (reference sequence). The V and J ends lost 5 bases and 1 base respectively, with 8 bases between them. The CDR3 runs 13 residues. CDR3 loop: CASSSPANTEAFF. In nucleotides, the CDR3 is TGTGCCAGCAGCAGTCCCGCGAACACTGAAGCTTTCTTT.

In this sample, this clonotype turned up a few times. V usage is TRBV19 and J usage is TRBJ2-2; 7 bases map to TRBD2. The CDR3 is 14 residues long. From germline, CDR1 is LNHDA and CDR2 SQIVND (reference sequence). V was pared by 6 bases and J by 6 bases, with 7 bases of the junction left unmatched. CDR3 sequence reads: CASSRTSVAGELFF. The CDR3 DNA is TGTGCCAGTAGCCGTACTAGCGTCGCCGGGGAGCTGTTTTTT.

In this sample, this clonotype turned up many times. V gene TRBV6-2 or TRBV6-3 combines with J gene TRBJ2-3; 8 bases map to TRBD2. Trimming at V came to 6 bases and at J to 5 bases, leaving 19 bases not matched to a gene. The CDR3 has 18 residues. Germline V gene lookup returns CDR1 MNHEY and CDR2 SVGEGT. CDR3 in amino acids: CASSPSSLLADQGDTQYF. CDR3 in DNA: TGTGCCAGCAGCCCCAGTAGTCTACTAGCGGACCAGGGAGATACGCAGTATTTT.

This clonotype was seen more than once but under ten times. The chain employs TRBV10-3 and TRBJ2-5; D is undetermined. This CDR3 has 13 residues. The V end was cut by 4 bases, the J end by 5 bases, with 11 bases between. The germline V gene has CDR1 ENHRY and CDR2 SYGVKD. DNA of the CDR3: TGTGCCATCAGTGCCACTGAGGTGGAGACCCAGTACTTC. Translating it yields CAISATEVETQYF.

As for this clonotype: This may arise from a read error, as a much more abundant clone is one base away. This chain links TRBV7-9 with TRBJ1-5; D remains ambiguous. The germline V gene encodes CDR1 SEHNR and CDR2 FQNEAQ (reference sequence). Trimming shortened V by 1 base and J by 5 bases, and 6 bases separated the two germline ends. The CDR3 is 13 residues long. The CDR3 here is CASSLESDQPQHF. The CDR3 coding sequence is TGTGCCAGCAGCTTAGAGTCGGATCAGCCCCAGCATTTT. The variable domain in full, with the rest retrieved from reference TRBV7-9 and TRBJ1-5, is DTGVSQNPRHKITKRGQNVTFRCDPISEHNRLYWYRQTLGQGPEFLTYFQNEAQLEKSRLLSDRFSAERPKGSFSTLEIQRTEQGDSAMYLCASSLESDQPQHFGDGTRLSIL.

This clonotype was recorded at least ten times. The chain uses TRBV6-1 and TRBJ2-3; TRBD1 matches at 7 bases. The germline V gene has CDR1 MNHNS and CDR2 SASEGT. This CDR3 contains 14 residues. V was pared by 6 bases and J by 2 bases, with 5 bases of the junction left unmatched. Here the CDR3 DNA reads TGTGCCAGCAGGCGTACAGGGGACACAGATACGCAGTATTTT. The encoded protein is CASRRTGDTDTQYF.